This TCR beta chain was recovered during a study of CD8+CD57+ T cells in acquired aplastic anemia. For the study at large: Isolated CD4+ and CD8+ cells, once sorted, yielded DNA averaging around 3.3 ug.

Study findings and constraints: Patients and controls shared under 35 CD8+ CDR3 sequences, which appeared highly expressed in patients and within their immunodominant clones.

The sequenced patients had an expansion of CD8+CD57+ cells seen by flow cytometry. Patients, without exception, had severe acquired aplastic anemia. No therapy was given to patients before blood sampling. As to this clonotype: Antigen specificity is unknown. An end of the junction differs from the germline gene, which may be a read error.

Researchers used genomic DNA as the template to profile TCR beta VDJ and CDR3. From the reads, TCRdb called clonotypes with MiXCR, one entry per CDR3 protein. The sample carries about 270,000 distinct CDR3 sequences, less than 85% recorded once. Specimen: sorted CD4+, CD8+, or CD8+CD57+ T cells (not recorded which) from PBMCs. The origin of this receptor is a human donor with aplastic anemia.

CDR3 coding DNA: TGTGCCAGCAGCTCTAGACTAGCCAGGGATACGACCCATTTTTTC. Translating it yields CASSSRLARDTTHFF. The rearrangement joins TRBV2 to TRBJ2-5; 7 bases map to TRBD2. CDR1 is SNHLY and CDR2 is FYNNEI in the germline V gene. The CDR3 runs 15 residues.